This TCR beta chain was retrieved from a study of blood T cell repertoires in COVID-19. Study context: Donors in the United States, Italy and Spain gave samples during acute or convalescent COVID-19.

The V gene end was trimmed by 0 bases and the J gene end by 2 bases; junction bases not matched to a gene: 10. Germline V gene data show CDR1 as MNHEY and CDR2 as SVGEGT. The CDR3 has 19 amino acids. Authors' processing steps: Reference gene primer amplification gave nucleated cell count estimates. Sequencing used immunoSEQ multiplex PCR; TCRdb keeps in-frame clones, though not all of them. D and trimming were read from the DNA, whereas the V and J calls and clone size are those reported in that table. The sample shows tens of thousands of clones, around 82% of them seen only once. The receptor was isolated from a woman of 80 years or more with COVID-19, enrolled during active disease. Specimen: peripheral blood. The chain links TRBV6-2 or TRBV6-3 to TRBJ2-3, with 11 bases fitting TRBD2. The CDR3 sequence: CASSYSSSGRAPSTDTQYF. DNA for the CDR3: TGTGCCAGCAGTTACTCGAGTAGCGGGAGGGCCCCATCCACAGATACGCAGTATTTT.